The sequence of this T cell receptor beta chain was determined in a study of shared clonotypes between healthy human individuals. Whole-study context: Participating donors consisted of a couple of women and a few men aged 18 to 49. Each donor's CD4 naive and CD4 memory cells filled three plates apiece, CD8 naive two, and CD8 memory one.

On this clone itself: Its specificity is unknown.

V was shortened by 0 bases and J by 7 bases, with 9 bases between the two germline ends. Germline V CDR1 and CDR2: MNHNY, SVGAGI (reference sequence). The CDR3 has 13 amino acids. Study-wide results and caveats: Clonotypes which were not shared had lower generation probabilities than clonotypes that all four donors shared. The sharing of 5% to 6.5% of naive CD4 clonotypes was seen across several donors.

Generated by immunoSEQ multiplex PCR, the TCRdb table keeps only in-frame clones and is missing some. The repertoire holds approximately 620,000 clones, with approximately 97% as singletons. The sequenced material came from naive CD4+ T cells sorted from blood. Subset described: CD45RA+ positively selected. The origin of this receptor is a woman in her twenties or thirties in good health. The rearrangement joins TRBV6-6 to TRBJ1-1; D unclear. The CDR3 sequence is CASSYSRGVEAFF. CDR3 coding DNA: TGTGCCAGCAGTTACTCCCGGGGAGTTGAAGCTTTCTTT.